This T cell receptor beta chain was identified in a study of breast tumors, draining lymph nodes, adjacent tissues. The study, taken as a whole, reports: Data fit most tumor T cells coming from lymph node, expanding in tumor.

For this clonotype: Antigen specificity is unknown. A read error is possible here, since a much larger clone lies one base away.

Breast cancer patients provided tissue from their axillary draining lymph nodes. One entry per CDR3 protein results from TCRdb running MiXCR on the multiplex PCR reads. This table has about 120,000 distinct CDR3 sequences, 15% to 20% appearing once. Between the trimmed V and J ends, which lost 0 bases and 5 bases, there was a span of 14 bases. The CDR3 is 15 residues long. CDR1 SGDLS and CDR2 YYNGEE come from the germline V gene. This clonotype was sampled from a female donor with breast cancer. Some clones in this sample may be carry-over from other donors' samples. The chain carries TRBV9 and TRBJ1-2; D not certain. The sample taken for sequencing was axillary lymph node tissue. CDR3 sequence reads: CASSVEPEPRYGYTF. CDR3 coding DNA: TGTGCCAGCAGCGTAGAGCCAGAGCCTAGATATGGCTACACCTTC.